One T cell receptor (beta chain) is described in this entry. The data are from a study of blood T cell repertoires in COVID-19. Authors' analysis steps: The assay estimated nucleated cells by amplifying reference gene primers. The data were produced by immunoSEQ multiplex PCR, yet TCRdb's version contains in-frame clones alone and is incomplete. Clone size and the V and J calls come from that table; the DNA yielded D and trimming. The sample lists 300,000 to 400,000 clones; about nine tenths were seen once. V was trimmed by 3 bases and J by 3 bases, leaving 17 bases between them. The CDR3 sequence is 15 residues long. CDR1 and CDR2 (germline): GTSNPN, SVGIG (reference sequence).

The receptor comes from a woman between 45 and 65 years old with COVID-19, enrolled during active disease. Sequencing used peripheral blood. V and J are TRBV30 and TRBJ1-1, with D possibly matching TRBD1 (5 bases). The CDR3 region has the DNA TGTGCCTGGAGATTGGGAGGGGCGCCGTACACTGAAGCTTTCTTT. Protein sequence: CAWRLGGAPYTEAFF.